Listed below are T cell receptor beta chains from one sample, sequenced in a study of T cells after yellow fever vaccination. TCRdb re-derived calls from the 5' RACE reads in MiXCR, one entry per CDR3 protein. The top ten clones hold 18% of a sample with 300,000 to 400,000 distinct CDR3 sequences, roughly 8.7% of them seen once. The sample here was PBMCs, taken on the day of the first yellow fever vaccination. The source of these receptors is a man aged 18 to 29 who received the YFV17D yellow fever vaccine. Both conserved end residues are trimmed from each CDR3. D genes are given only for firm matches.

v_gene	d_gene	j_gene	CDR3aa
TRBV12-3/TRBV12-4	TRBD1	TRBJ2-1	ASTLDRGNEQF
TRBV12-3/TRBV12-4	NA	TRBJ2-7	ASSLGAQGSSYEQY
TRBV5-1	TRBD2	TRBJ2-3	ASTTSGGRTDTQY
TRBV19	NA	TRBJ1-2	ASGTPGYGYT
TRBV12-3/TRBV12-4	TRBD1	TRBJ1-6	ASGDRHSPLH
TRBV4-3	NA	TRBJ1-1	ASSQEREQGPEAF
TRBV4-2	TRBD1	TRBJ2-3	ASSQGQGSTDTQY
TRBV5-1	TRBD2	TRBJ2-1	ASSLRRSGGEGNEQF
TRBV5-1	NA	TRBJ2-5	ASSLRTLRVETQY
TRBV7-9	NA	TRBJ1-3	ASSFGQNSGNTIY
TRBV5-1	TRBD1	TRBJ1-2	ASSSDRGLLYGYT
TRBV5-1	NA	TRBJ2-1	ASSFDPAREQF
TRBV19	NA	TRBJ2-1	ASRGPQDYNEQF
TRBV20-1	NA	TRBJ2-1	SARQDWPGNEQF
TRBV19	TRBD1	TRBJ2-7	ASSILDRTYEQY
TRBV30	TRBD1	TRBJ2-7	AFRTGSGYEQY
TRBV20-1	NA	TRBJ2-5	SVVRPEETQY
TRBV15	NA	TRBJ2-3	ATSKRREDTQY
TRBV29-1	TRBD1	TRBJ2-5	SGTGDRGWQETQY
TRBV5-1	TRBD1	TRBJ2-2	ASISGDSYTGELF
TRBV5-1	TRBD1	TRBJ1-2	ASSTGQENYT
TRBV6-5	NA	TRBJ1-6	ASSSTGDSYNSPLH
TRBV5-4	NA	TRBJ2-2	ASTRDNLKNTGELF
TRBV18	TRBD2	TRBJ2-3	ASSLNSIAGSSTDTQY
TRBV7-9	TRBD1	TRBJ1-2	ASSGRRDSPNYGYT
TRBV9	NA	TRBJ2-3	ASSGVGRDTQY
TRBV27	TRBD2	TRBJ2-3	ASSLSSGDSTDTQY
TRBV29-1	TRBD1	TRBJ2-5	SGLAPRQGVSETQY
TRBV4-1	NA	TRBJ1-6	ASSQDPPGRDGGSPLH
TRBV7-3	NA	TRBJ2-7	ASSPRDNYEQY
TRBV4-1	NA	TRBJ2-5	ASSQGILETQY
TRBV6-2/TRBV6-3	NA	TRBJ1-1	ASTNRLLGTEAF
TRBV4-2	NA	TRBJ1-2	ASSQRGGTKVGYGYT
TRBV12-3/TRBV12-4	NA	TRBJ2-1	ASRLSRGNEQF
TRBV29-1	NA	TRBJ2-3	SVVPEPSVQTQY
TRBV25-1	NA	TRBJ1-6	ASSPSRVTYNSPLH
TRBV18	NA	TRBJ1-5	ASSPSVAGNNQPQH
TRBV5-1	NA	TRBJ2-1	ASSLGLLSYNEQF
TRBV12-3/TRBV12-4	TRBD1	TRBJ2-2	ASSRGQGAAGELF
TRBV6-6	NA	TRBJ2-3	ASSFTGDTQY
TRBV7-8	NA	TRBJ1-1	ASSSPEGAF
TRBV20-1	NA	TRBJ2-4	SAMTGLAKNIQY
TRBV11-2	NA	TRBJ2-3	ASSLRVVDTQY
TRBV21-1	NA	TRBJ1-1	ASSPNRGTEAF
TRBV20-1	NA	TRBJ1-3	SARYQVAGESSGNTIY
TRBV6-2/TRBV6-3	NA	TRBJ1-5	ASSYRQLSNQPQH
TRBV4-3	TRBD2	TRBJ2-6	ASSQDPAGSSGANVLT
TRBV28	NA	TRBJ2-5	ASGETQY
TRBV4-1	NA	TRBJ1-1	ASSQYTGKETEAF
TRBV2	NA	TRBJ1-2	ASSVQQRKNLYGYT
TRBV19	NA	TRBJ1-6	ASSTLQGSSYNSPLH
TRBV6-2/TRBV6-3	NA	TRBJ1-6	ASRTVNSPLH
TRBV12-3/TRBV12-4	TRBD1	TRBJ1-2	ASRTGTGSGYGYT